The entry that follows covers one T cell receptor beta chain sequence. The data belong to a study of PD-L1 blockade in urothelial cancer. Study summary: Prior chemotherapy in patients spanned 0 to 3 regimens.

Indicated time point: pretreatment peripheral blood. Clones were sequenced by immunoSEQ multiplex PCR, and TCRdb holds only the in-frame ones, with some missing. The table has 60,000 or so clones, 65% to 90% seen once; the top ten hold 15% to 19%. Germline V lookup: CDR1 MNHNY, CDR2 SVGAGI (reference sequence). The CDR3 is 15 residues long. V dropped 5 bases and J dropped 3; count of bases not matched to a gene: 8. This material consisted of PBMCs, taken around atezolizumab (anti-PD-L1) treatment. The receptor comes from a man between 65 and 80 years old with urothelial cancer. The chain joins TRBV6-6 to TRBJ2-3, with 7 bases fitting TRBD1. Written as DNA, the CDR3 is TGTGCCAGCAGTGGCGTGGCACAGGGGACAGATACGCAGTATTTT. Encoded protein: CASSGVAQGTDTQYF.